The clone carrying this T cell receptor beta chain was seen a few times. The sample comes from a study of T cell repertoires in cytomegalovirus infection. Germline lookup yields CDR1 DFQATT and CDR2 SNEGSKA (reference sequence). The V end lost 4 bases, the J end lost 0 bases, and 16 bases lay between the germline ends. This CDR3 spans 15 amino acids. Each CDR3 protein gets one entry after TCRdb re-called the reads with MiXCR. Of about 310,000 distinct CDR3 sequences listed, around 9.1% are singletons. The sequence came from a human donor in good health (CMV status not recorded). Some clones in this sample may be carry-over from other donors' samples. This chain uses TRBV20-1 with TRBJ2-7; D is perhaps TRBD1 or TRBD2 (6 bases each). What was sequenced was PBMCs. Here the CDR3 reads CSATYRVRGSYEQYF. The DNA of the CDR3 is TGCAGTGCTACCTACAGGGTGCGGGGCTCCTACGAGCAGTACTTC.